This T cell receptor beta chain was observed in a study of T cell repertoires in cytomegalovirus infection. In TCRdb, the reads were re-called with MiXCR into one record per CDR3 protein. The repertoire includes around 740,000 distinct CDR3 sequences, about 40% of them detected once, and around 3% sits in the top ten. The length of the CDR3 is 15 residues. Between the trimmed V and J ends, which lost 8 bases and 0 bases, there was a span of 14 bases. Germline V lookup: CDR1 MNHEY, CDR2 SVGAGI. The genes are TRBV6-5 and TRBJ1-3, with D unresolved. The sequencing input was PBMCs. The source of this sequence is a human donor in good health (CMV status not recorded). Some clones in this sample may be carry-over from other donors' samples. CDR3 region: CASRRSRVSGNTIYF. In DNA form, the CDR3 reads TGTGCCAGCCGTCGAAGCCGAGTCTCTGGAAACACCATATATTTT.